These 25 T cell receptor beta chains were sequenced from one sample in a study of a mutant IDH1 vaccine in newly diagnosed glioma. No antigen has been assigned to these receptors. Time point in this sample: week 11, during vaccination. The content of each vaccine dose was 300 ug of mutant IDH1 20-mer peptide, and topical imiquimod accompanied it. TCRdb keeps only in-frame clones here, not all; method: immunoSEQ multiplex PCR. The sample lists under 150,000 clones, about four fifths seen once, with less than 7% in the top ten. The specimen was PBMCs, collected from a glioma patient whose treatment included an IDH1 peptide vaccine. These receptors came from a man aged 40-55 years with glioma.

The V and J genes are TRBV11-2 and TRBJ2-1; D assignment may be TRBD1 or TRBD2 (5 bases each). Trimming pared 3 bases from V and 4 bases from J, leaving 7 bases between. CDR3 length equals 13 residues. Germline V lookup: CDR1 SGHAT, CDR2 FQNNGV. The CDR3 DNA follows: TGTGCCAGCAGCTTTGGGGGTTACAATGAGCAGTTCTTC. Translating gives CASSFGGYNEQFF.

CDR3 sequence reads: CASSSLGGTGNTIYF. The DNA of the CDR3 is TGTGCCAGCAGTTCCCTGGGGGGCACTGGAAACACCATATATTTT. The chain couples TRBV6-1 to TRBJ1-3; maybe TRBD1 (6 bases). The V end lost 5 bases, the J end lost 2 bases, and 13 bases lay between the germline ends. CDR1 and CDR2 from the germline V gene are MNHNS and SASEGT. The CDR3 has 15 amino acids.

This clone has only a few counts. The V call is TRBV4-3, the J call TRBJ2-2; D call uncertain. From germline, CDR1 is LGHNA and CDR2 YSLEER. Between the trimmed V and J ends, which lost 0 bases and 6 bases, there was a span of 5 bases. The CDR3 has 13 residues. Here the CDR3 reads CASSQDGSGELFF. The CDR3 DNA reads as TGCGCCAGCAGCCAAGATGGGTCCGGGGAGCTGTTTTTT.

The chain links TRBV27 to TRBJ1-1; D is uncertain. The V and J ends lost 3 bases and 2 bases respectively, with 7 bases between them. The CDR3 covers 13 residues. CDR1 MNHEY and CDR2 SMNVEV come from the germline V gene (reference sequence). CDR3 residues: CASSFIDNTEAFF. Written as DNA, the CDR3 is TGTGCCAGCAGTTTTATCGACAACACTGAAGCTTTCTTT.

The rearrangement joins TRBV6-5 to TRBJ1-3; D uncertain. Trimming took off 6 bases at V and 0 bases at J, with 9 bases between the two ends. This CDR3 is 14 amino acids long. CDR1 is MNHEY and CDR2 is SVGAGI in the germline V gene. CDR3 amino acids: CASRFSTSGNTIYF. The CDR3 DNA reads TGTGCCAGCAGGTTCAGTACCTCTGGAAACACCATATATTTT.

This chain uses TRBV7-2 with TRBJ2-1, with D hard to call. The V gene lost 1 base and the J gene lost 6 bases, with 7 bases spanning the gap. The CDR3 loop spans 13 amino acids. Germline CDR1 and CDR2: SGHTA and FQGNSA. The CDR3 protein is CASSLVRPNEQFF. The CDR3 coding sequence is TGTGCCAGCAGCTTAGTCAGACCCAATGAGCAGTTCTTC.

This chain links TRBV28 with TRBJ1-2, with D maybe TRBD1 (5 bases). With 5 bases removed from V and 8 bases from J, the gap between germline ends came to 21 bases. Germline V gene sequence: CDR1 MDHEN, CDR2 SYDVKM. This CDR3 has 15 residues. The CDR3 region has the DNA TGTGCCAGCAGTGGGGCTGGGGGAGTAGGCGGGGGCTACACCTTC. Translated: CASSGAGGVGGGYTF.

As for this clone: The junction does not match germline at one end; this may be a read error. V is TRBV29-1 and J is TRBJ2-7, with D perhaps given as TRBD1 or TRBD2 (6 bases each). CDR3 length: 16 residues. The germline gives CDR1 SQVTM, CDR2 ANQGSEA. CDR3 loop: CSIELLGRRGVYEQYF. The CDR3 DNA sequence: TGCAGCATTGAACTCCTCGGTCGAAGGGGGGTATACGAGCAGTACTTC.

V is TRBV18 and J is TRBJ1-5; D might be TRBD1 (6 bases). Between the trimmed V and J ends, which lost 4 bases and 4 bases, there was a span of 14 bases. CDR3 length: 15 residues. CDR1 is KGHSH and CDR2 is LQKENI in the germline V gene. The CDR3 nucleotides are TGTGCCAGCTCACGCGGCGGGGGGCCGAATCAGCCCCAGCATTTT. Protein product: CASSRGGGPNQPQHF.

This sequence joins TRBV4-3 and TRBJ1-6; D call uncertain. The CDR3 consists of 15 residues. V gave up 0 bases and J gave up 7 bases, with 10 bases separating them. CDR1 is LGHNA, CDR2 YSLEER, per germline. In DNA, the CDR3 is TGCGCCAGCAGCCAAGATATGCGGGAAAATTCACCCCTCCACTTT. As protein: CASSQDMRENSPLHF.

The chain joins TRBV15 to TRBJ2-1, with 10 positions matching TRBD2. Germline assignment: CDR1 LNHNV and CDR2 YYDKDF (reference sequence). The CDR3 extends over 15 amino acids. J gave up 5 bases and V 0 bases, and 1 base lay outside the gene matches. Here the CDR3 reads CATSRELAGDNEQFF. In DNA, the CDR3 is TGTGCCACCAGCAGAGAGCTAGCGGGGGACAATGAGCAGTTCTTC.

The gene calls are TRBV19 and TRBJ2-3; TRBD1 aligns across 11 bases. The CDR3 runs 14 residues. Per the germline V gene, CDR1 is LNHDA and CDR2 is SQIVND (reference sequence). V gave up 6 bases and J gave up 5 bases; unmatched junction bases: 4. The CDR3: CASSGQGAGDTQYF. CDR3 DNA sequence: TGTGCCAGTAGCGGACAGGGGGCCGGAGATACGCAGTATTTT.

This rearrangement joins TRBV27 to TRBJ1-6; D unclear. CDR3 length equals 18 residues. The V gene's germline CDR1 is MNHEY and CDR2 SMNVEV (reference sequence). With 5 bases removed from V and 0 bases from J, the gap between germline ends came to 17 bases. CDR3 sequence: CASSPFWTASSYNSPLHF. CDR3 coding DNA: TGTGCCAGCAGTCCCTTCTGGACGGCGAGCTCCTATAATTCACCCCTCCACTTT.

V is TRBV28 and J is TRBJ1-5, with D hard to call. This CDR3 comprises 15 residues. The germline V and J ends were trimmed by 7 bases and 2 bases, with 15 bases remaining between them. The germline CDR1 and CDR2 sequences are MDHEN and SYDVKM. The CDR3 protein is CASISTAVGNQPQHF. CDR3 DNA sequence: TGTGCCAGCATCTCCACGGCGGTGGGCAATCAGCCCCAGCATTTT. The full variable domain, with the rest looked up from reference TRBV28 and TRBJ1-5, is DVKVTQSSRYLVKRTGEKVFLECVQDMDHENMFWYRQDPGLGLRLIYFSYDVKMKEKGDIPEGYSVSREKKERFSLILESASTNQTSMYLCASISTAVGNQPQHFGDGTRLSIL.

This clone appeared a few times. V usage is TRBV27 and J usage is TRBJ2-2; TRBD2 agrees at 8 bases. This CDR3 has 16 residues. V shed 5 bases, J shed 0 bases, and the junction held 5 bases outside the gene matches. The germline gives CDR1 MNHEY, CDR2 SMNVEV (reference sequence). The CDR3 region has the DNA TGTGCCAGCAGTAAGACTAGCGTTGCGAACACCGGGGAGCTGTTTTTT. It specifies CASSKTSVANTGELFF.

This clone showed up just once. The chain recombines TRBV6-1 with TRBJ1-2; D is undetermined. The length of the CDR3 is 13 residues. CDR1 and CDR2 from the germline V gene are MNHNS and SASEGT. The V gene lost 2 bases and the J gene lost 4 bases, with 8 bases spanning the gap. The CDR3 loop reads CASSERVGYGYTF. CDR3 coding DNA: TGTGCCAGCAGTGAAAGGGTAGGCTATGGCTACACCTTC.

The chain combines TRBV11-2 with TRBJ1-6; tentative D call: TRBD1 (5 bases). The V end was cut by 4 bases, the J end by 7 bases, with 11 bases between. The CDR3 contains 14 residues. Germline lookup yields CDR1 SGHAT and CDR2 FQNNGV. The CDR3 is CASSSGGYNSPLHF. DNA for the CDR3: TGTGCCAGCAGCTCCGGGGGATACAATTCACCCCTCCACTTT.

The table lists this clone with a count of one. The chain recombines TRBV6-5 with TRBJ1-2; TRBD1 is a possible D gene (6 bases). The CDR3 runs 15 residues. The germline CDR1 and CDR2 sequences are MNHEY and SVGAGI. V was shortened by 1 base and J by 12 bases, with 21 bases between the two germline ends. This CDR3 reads CASSYYEMGGPRNTF. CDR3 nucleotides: TGTGCCAGCAGTTACTATGAGATGGGGGGGCCAAGAAACACCTTC.

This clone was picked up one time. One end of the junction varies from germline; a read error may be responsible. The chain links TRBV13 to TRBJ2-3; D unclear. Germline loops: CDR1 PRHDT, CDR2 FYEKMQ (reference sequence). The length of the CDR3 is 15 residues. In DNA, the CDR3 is TGTGCCAGCAGCTTAGGTGGCCCAAGCACCGATACGCAGTATTTT. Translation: CASSLGGPSTDTQYF. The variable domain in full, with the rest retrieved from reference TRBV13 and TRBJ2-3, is AAGVIQSPRHLIKEKRETATLKCYPIPRHDTVYWYQQGPGQDPQFLISFYEKMQSDKGSIPDRFSAQQFSDYHSELNMSSLELGDSALYFCASSLGGPSTDTQYFGPGTRLTVL.

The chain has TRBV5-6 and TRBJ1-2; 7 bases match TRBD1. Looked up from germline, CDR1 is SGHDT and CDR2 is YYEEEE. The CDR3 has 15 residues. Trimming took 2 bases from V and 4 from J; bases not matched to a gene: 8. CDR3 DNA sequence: TGTGCCAGCAGCTTCTATACGACAGGGCTCTATGGCTACACCTTC. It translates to CASSFYTTGLYGYTF.

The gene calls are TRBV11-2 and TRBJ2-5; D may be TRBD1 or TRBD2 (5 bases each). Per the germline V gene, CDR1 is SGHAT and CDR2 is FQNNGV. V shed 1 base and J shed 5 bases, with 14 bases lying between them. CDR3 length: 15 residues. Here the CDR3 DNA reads TGTGCCAGCAGCTTAGGTCCAGGGACGGAGGAGACCCAGTACTTC. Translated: CASSLGPGTEETQYF.

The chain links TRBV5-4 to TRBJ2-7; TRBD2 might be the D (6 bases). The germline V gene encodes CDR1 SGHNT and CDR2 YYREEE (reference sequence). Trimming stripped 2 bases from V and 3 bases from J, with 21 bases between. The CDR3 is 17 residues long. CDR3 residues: CASSFSSGKGGGYEQYF. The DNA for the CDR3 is TGTGCCAGCAGCTTTTCGTCGGGGAAGGGAGGTGGCTACGAGCAGTACTTC.

The CDR3 DNA follows: TGTGCCAGCACCCCTTTGAGGTCGGGAGGCTACACCTTC. This gives the protein CASTPLRSGGYTF. The rearrangement uses TRBV7-9 and TRBJ1-2; D unclear. Trimming removed 7 bases from V and 8 bases from J, with 17 bases in between. The CDR3 is 13 amino acids. Germline V gives CDR1 SEHNR, CDR2 FQNEAQ (reference sequence).

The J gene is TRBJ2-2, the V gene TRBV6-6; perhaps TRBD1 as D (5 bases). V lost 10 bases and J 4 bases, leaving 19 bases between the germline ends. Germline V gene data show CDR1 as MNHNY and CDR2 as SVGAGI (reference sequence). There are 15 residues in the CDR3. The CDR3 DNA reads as TGTGCCACCATGGGCTACGCAGGGCCCACCGGGGAGCTGTTTTTT. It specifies CATMGYAGPTGELFF.

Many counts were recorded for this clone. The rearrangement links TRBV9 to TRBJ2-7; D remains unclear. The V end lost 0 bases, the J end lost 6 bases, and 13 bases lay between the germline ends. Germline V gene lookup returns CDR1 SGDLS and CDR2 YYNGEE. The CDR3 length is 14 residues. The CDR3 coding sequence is TGTGCCAGCAGCGTAGCCGTTAGCCCCCGCGAGCAGTACTTC. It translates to CASSVAVSPREQYF.